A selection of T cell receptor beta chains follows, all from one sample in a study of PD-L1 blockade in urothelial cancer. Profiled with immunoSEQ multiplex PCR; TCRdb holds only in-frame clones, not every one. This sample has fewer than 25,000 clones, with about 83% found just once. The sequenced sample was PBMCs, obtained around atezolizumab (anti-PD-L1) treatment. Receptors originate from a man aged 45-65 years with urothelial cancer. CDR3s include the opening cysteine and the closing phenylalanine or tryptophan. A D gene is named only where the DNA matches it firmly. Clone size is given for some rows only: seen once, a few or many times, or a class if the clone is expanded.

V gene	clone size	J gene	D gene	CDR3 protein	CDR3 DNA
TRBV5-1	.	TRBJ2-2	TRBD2	CASSLAGGPLTGELFF	TGCGCCAGCAGCTTGGCGGGGGGGCCTCTCACCGGGGAGCTGTTTTTT
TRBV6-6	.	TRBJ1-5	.	CASSSGRNQPQHF	TGTGCCAGCAGTTCAGGGCGCAATCAGCCCCAGCATTTT
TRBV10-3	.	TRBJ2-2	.	CAISGDVGGADTGELFF	TGTGCCATCAGTGGAGATGTAGGGGGGGCGGACACCGGGGAGCTGTTTTTT
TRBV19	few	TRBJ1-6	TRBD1	CASSKSRDRENSPLHF	TGTGCCAGTAGTAAGAGCCGGGACAGGGAAAATTCACCCCTCCACTTT
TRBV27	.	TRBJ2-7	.	CASSLGNAPSYEQYF	TGTGCCAGCAGTTTGGGCAACGCCCCCTCCTACGAGCAGTACTTC
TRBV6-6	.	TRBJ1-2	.	CASSYSRVTDYGYTF	TGTGCCAGCAGTTACTCGAGAGTCACGGACTATGGCTACACCTTC
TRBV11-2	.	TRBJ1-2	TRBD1	CASSMGQGFYGYTF	TGTGCCAGCAGCATGGGACAGGGTTTCTATGGCTACACCTTC
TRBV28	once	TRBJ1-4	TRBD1	CASSPPGQGLEKLFF	TGTGCCAGCAGTCCCCCGGGACAGGGGCTTGAAAAACTGTTTTTT
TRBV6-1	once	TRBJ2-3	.	CASSVTDTQYF	TGTGCCAGCAGTGTAACAGATACGCAGTATTTT
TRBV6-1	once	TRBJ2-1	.	CASSETNSLTGEQFF	TGTGCCAGCAGTGAAACGAACTCCCTTACAGGTGAGCAGTTCTTC
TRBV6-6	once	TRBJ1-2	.	CASSWGGRGGGYTF	TGTGCCAGCAGTTGGGGGGGCCGGGGGGGAGGCTACACCTTC
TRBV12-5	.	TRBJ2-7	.	CASGWIDRGGSYEQYF	TGTGCTAGTGGTTGGATCGACAGGGGAGGGTCCTACGAGCAGTACTTC
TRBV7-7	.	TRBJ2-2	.	CASSLELNTGELFF	TGTGCCAGCAGCCTGGAGTTGAACACCGGGGAGCTGTTTTTT
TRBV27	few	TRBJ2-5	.	CASSLSTGSGETQYF	TGTGCCAGCAGTTTAAGTACAGGGTCGGGGGAGACCCAGTACTTC
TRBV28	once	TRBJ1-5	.	CASIGGRGVQPQHF	TGTGCCAGCATCGGGGGAAGGGGCGTTCAGCCCCAGCATTTT
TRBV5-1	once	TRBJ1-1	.	CASSFGGGNTEAFF	TGCGCCAGCAGCTTTGGGGGCGGGAACACTGAAGCTTTCTTT
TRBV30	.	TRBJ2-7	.	CAWSVPGQSSGEQYF	TGTGCCTGGAGTGTGCCCGGACAGTCTAGCGGCGAGCAGTACTTC
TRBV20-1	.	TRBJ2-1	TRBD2	CSATGTSPFF	TGCAGTGCCACCGGGACTAGCCCGTTCTTC
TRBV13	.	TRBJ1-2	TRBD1	CASSLVRTGIYGYTF	TGTGCCAGCAGCTTAGTTCGGACAGGGATCTATGGCTACACCTTC
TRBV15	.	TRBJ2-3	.	CATSRGLVSDTQYF	TGTGCCACCAGCAGAGGGCTAGTCTCAGATACGCAGTATTTT
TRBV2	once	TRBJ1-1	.	CASSEILISFF	TGTGCCAGCAGTGAAATCCTAATTTCTTTCTTT
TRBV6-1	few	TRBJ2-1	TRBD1	CASSRDRGTYNEQFF	TGTGCCAGCAGCCGGGACAGGGGTACCTACAATGAGCAGTTCTTC
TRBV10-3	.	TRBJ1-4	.	CAIKAATNEKLFF	TGTGCCATCAAAGCGGCAACTAATGAAAAACTGTTTTTT
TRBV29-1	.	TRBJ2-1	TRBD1	CSVARQGYYNEQFF	TGCAGCGTTGCCCGACAGGGATACTACAATGAGCAGTTCTTC
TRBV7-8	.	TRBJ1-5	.	CASSLTTLSNQPQHF	TGTGCCAGCAGCCTTACGACACTTAGCAATCAGCCCCAGCATTTT
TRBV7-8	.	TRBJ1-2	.	CASRRGRGVDGYTF	TGTGCCAGCAGAAGGGGCAGGGGAGTAGATGGCTACACCTTC